The 13 T cell receptor beta chains reported below all come from one sample, sequenced in a study of T-cell memory formation after mild COVID-19. TCRdb reanalysed the 5' RACE reads using MiXCR and keeps one entry per CDR3 protein. The profile shows 170,000 or so distinct CDR3 sequences, about a third of them singletons. The material sequenced was PBMCs or a T cell subset sorted from them (not recorded which). The source is an adult woman who had mild COVID-19 (a few samples of this study predate the infection). Cell type and time point are not known.

The chain employs TRBV6-6 and TRBJ2-6, with 9 bases that match TRBD2. The CDR3 totals 18 residues. Germline V gene data show CDR1 as MNHNY and CDR2 as SVGAGI (reference sequence). J gave up 0 bases and V 6 bases, and 9 bases lay outside the gene matches. As DNA, the CDR3 is TGTGCCAGCAGGAGGGCGGGGGGGATCTCCTCTGGGGCCAACGTCCTGACTTTC. It is translated as CASRRAGGISSGANVLTF.

This clonotype came up a few times. The chain employs TRBV7-2 and TRBJ1-5; unclear D gene. This CDR3 is built from 14 residues. Germline assignment: CDR1 SGHTA and CDR2 FQGNSA. V lost 2 bases to trimming and J lost 4 bases, with 9 bases between them. The CDR3 nucleotides read TGTGCCAGCAGCTTATACTTGCCAAATCAGCCCCAGCATTTT. It encodes CASSLYLPNQPQHF.

Only a few counts were recorded for this clonotype. This rearrangement joins TRBV5-1 to TRBJ2-7; 7 bases are a match to TRBD2. Germline CDR1 reads SGHRS; CDR2 reads YFSETQ. V was clipped by 0 bases and J by 2 bases; unmatched bases: 5. This CDR3 spans 15 amino acids. The DNA for the CDR3 is TGCGCCAGCAGCTTGGGCCCAGCGGGAACCTACGAGCAGTACTTC. This translates into CASSLGPAGTYEQYF.

In its sample, this clonotype was seen a few times. The chain is built from TRBV6-5 and TRBJ2-1; possibly TRBD1 for D (6 bases). Per germline, CDR1 MNHEY and CDR2 SVGAGI. With 5 bases removed from V and 4 bases from J, the gap between germline ends came to 9 bases. This CDR3 is built from 13 residues. CDR3 loop: CASSPGEYNEQFF. CDR3 nucleotide sequence: TGTGCCAGCAGTCCAGGGGAGTACAATGAGCAGTTCTTC.

The sample holds many counts of this clonotype. The rearrangement links TRBV25-1 to TRBJ2-7, with 10 nucleotides matching TRBD2. CDR1 and CDR2 from the germline V gene are MGHDK and SYGVNS. The CDR3 runs 13 residues. V dropped 5 bases and J dropped 5; count of bases not matched to a gene: 3. CDR3 region: CASSSGGAHEQYF. CDR3 DNA: TGTGCCAGCAGTAGCGGGGGGGCCCACGAGCAGTACTTC.

This clonotype has more than one count but fewer than ten. The CDR3 sequence is CASSSRTDSQETQYF. The CDR3 nucleotides read TGCGCCAGCAGCTCGAGGACGGACAGCCAAGAGACCCAGTACTTC. The J gene is TRBJ2-5, the V gene TRBV5-1; a weak D match, TRBD1 (6 bases). Germline CDR1 and CDR2: SGHRS and YFSETQ. This CDR3 is 15 amino acids long. V lost 3 bases to trimming and J lost 1 base, with 13 bases between them.

This clonotype has a handful of counts. V and J are TRBV27 and TRBJ2-7; 10 positions match TRBD1. The CDR3 consists of 16 residues. Germline assignment: CDR1 MNHEY and CDR2 SMNVEV (reference sequence). The V and J ends lost 5 bases and 6 bases, in that order; junction bases with no gene match: 13. CDR3 bases: TGTGCCAGCAGTGGGTTGGTGGGACAGGGGTATCGCGAGCAGTACTTC. Encoded protein: CASSGLVGQGYREQYF.

The table lists this clonotype with a few counts. This rearrangement joins TRBV7-9 to TRBJ2-5; D is perhaps TRBD2 (6 bases). This CDR3 contains 15 residues. Per germline, CDR1 SEHNR and CDR2 FQNEAQ (reference sequence). The V and J ends lost 5 bases and 1 base respectively, with 14 bases between them. The CDR3 DNA reads as TGTGCCAGCAGCCCATCGACTAGGCCCCAAGAGACCCAGTACTTC. Translating gives CASSPSTRPQETQYF.

The chain combines TRBV7-9 with TRBJ2-7; 8 bases map to TRBD1. V shed 3 bases, J shed 6 bases, and the junction held 7 bases outside the gene matches. There are 14 residues in the CDR3. Germline CDR1 reads SEHNR; CDR2 reads FQNEAQ (reference sequence). CDR3 DNA sequence: TGTGCCAGCAGCTTCGGACAGGGCCGGTTCGAGCAGTACTTC. Protein product: CASSFGQGRFEQYF.

The chain has TRBV29-1 and TRBJ2-3, with D possibly being TRBD2 (5 bases). Germline V gives CDR1 SQVTM, CDR2 ANQGSEA. V lost 7 bases and J lost 2, with 19 bases in between. CDR3 length equals 15 residues. The CDR3 here is CSGTGVRENTDTQYF. The CDR3 DNA sequence: TGCAGCGGGACCGGAGTCCGGGAAAACACAGATACGCAGTATTTT.

This clonotype was found a few times. This chain uses TRBV3-1 with TRBJ2-7; no reliable D call. Between the trimmed V and J ends, which lost 0 bases and 0 bases, there was a span of 9 bases. Germline CDR1 reads LGHDT; CDR2 reads YNNKEL (reference sequence). This CDR3 is built from 15 residues. In DNA, the CDR3 is TGTGCCAGCAGCCAAGACCGTATAGTCTCCTACGAGCAGTACTTC. Protein product: CASSQDRIVSYEQYF.

Here the CDR3 DNA reads TGTGCCAGCGTTCCTTACAAGAGCCAGCGGGCAGATACGCAGTATTTT. Translation: CASVPYKSQRADTQYF. The chain carries TRBV6-5 and TRBJ2-3; D possibly corresponds to TRBD2 (6 bases). Trimming took 8 bases from V and 4 from J, leaving 22 bases between them. Germline V CDR1 and CDR2: MNHEY, SVGAGI. The CDR3 is made up of 16 amino acids.

At least ten counts were recorded for this clonotype. This rearrangement joins TRBV14 to TRBJ1-1; a weak D match, TRBD1 (6 bases). Per the germline V gene, CDR1 is SGHDN and CDR2 is FVKESK. This CDR3 is built from 14 residues. V gave up 2 bases and J gave up 5 bases, with 12 bases separating them. CDR3 nucleotide sequence: TGTGCCAGCAGCCAACGGGGGGGGCAAACTGAAGCTTTCTTT. Protein product: CASSQRGGQTEAFF.